The 11 T cell receptor beta chains below come from one sample, sequenced in a study of glioma-infiltrating T cells. Amplification of TCR alpha and beta CDR3 regions from RNA used iRepertoire nested multiplex PCR. TCRdb itself ran the multiplex PCR reads through MiXCR, one entry per CDR3 protein. The repertoire consists of a few hundred thousand distinct CDR3 sequences, with around 38% occurring once and the leading ten covering 12%. Sequenced sample: glioma tissue, nonneoplastic brain tissue, or PBMCs (not recorded which). These receptors were taken from a human donor with low-grade glioma or glioblastoma, undergoing nonglioma brain surgery, or in good health (not recorded which).

About this clonotype itself: This may be a read error: a much more frequent sequence differs by one nucleotide. This chain joins TRBV27 and TRBJ1-2; D is unclear. The germline V and J ends were trimmed by 3 bases and 5 bases, with 10 bases remaining between them. The germline V gene has CDR1 MNHEY and CDR2 SMNVEV (reference sequence). The CDR3 consists of 13 residues. CDR3 nucleotide sequence: TGTGCCAGCAGTTTTCATCTTGAATATGGCTACACCTTC. This gives the protein CASSFHLEYGYTF.

The V call is TRBV28, the J call TRBJ2-7; D unclear. Trimming removed 6 bases at V and 2 bases at J, with 11 bases between. The length of the CDR3 is 13 residues. CDR1 is MDHEN and CDR2 is SYDVKM in the germline V gene. The CDR3 loop reads CASSLTRAYEQYF. The CDR3 DNA sequence: TGTGCCAGCAGCCTGACCCGCGCCTACGAGCAGTACTTC.

This chain joins TRBV20-1 and TRBJ1-1; no clear D gene. V was cut by 8 bases and J by 1 base, with 11 bases left in between. Per germline, CDR1 DFQATT and CDR2 SNEGSKA (reference sequence). The CDR3 has 12 amino acids. Here the CDR3 DNA reads TGCAGTCCAAAGACGGAGAACACTGAAGCTTTCTTT. Translating gives CSPKTENTEAFF.

In the case of this clonotype: A read error may be the cause here, since a much bigger clone is one base away. This likely comes from a read error, as the CDR3 has no conserved phenylalanine or tryptophan at its end. The V call is TRBV7-2, the J call TRBJ2-3; no reliable D call. Between the trimmed V and J ends, which lost 5 bases and 2 bases, there was a span of 17 bases. In germline, CDR1 is SGHTA, CDR2 FQGNSA. The CDR3 runs 16 residues. The DNA for the CDR3 is TGTGCCAGCAGCCCCTCTTACAAATACCCCACAGATACGCAGTATCTT. It yields the protein CASSPSYKYPTDTQYL.

The chain carries TRBV4-1 and TRBJ1-1; D gene ambiguous. V gave up 0 bases and J gave up 5 bases, with 13 bases separating them. Germline CDR1 is MGHRA and CDR2 is YSYEKL. This CDR3 contains 15 residues. CDR3 sequence: CASSQDVRMGTEAFF. DNA for the CDR3: TGCGCCAGCAGCCAAGATGTCCGTATGGGGACTGAAGCTTTCTTT.

The chain links TRBV4-2 to TRBJ2-7; no clear D. This CDR3 comprises 14 residues. Germline values: CDR1 LGHNA, CDR2 YNFKEQ. V lost 1 base, J lost 1 base, and 8 bases lay in between. The chain's CDR3 is CASSQASPSYEQYF. The CDR3 coding sequence is TGTGCCAGCAGCCAAGCAAGCCCATCCTACGAGCAGTACTTC.

Points on this clonotype: A much bigger clone sits one base away, suggesting this may be a read error. The chain couples TRBV27 to TRBJ2-1, with a weak D call TRBD1 (5 bases). V was clipped by 7 bases and J by 5 bases, with 18 bases between them. The CDR3 has 15 residues. Per germline, CDR1 MNHEY and CDR2 SMNVEV (reference sequence). The CDR3 loop reads CASISFRAPNNEQFF. The CDR3 DNA follows: TGTGCCAGCATTAGTTTCAGGGCCCCTAACAATGAGCAGTTCTTC.

This clonotype was counted at least ten times. J is TRBJ1-1 and V is TRBV20-1, with D possibly TRBD1 on 6 matching bases. CDR3 length equals 10 residues. V lost 6 bases and J 7 bases, leaving 9 bases between the germline ends. Germline V gene sequence: CDR1 DFQATT, CDR2 SNEGSKA (reference sequence). The DNA for the CDR3 is TGCAGTGCGGGGGCGGGTGAAGCTTTCTTT. Encoded protein: CSAGAGEAFF.

This chain uses TRBV28 with TRBJ2-7; D might be TRBD1 or TRBD2, each matching 5 bases. Trimming cost V 8 bases and J 5 bases, with 22 bases left between them. Germline CDR1 MDHEN, CDR2 SYDVKM. This CDR3 is 15 amino acids long. The CDR3 protein is CASGSPRGSLNEQYF. The CDR3 coding sequence is TGTGCCAGCGGTTCCCCACGGGGCTCGCTGAACGAGCAGTACTTC.

With regard to this clonotype: The germline gene is not matched at one end of the junction; a read error may be the cause. CDR3 sequence reads: CASSLGLAGDNERFF. DNA for the CDR3: TGTGCCAGCAGCCTGGGACTAGCGGGAGACAATGAGCGGTTCTTC. The chain carries TRBV28 and TRBJ2-1; 14 nucleotides agree with TRBD2. The CDR3 is made up of 15 amino acids. Germline V lookup: CDR1 MDHEN, CDR2 SYDVKM.

V is TRBV7-8 and J is TRBJ1-2; D not resolved. V was cut by 1 base and J by 5 bases, with 14 bases left in between. Looked up from germline, CDR1 is SGHVS and CDR2 is FQNEAQ. This CDR3 comprises 15 residues. The CDR3 DNA reads as TGTGCCAGCAGCTTAGGAGGGATCCAGTGGTATGGCTACACCTTC. It codes for CASSLGGIQWYGYTF. The whole variable domain, remainder taken from reference TRBV7-8 and TRBJ1-2, is GAGVSQSPRYKVAKRGQDVALRCDPISGHVSLFWYQQALGQGPEFLTYFQNEAQLDKSGLPSDRFFAERPEGSVSTLKIQRTQQEDSAVYLCASSLGGIQWYGYTFGSGTRLTVV.